A selection of T cell receptor beta chains follows, all from one sample in a study of OX40 agonist ivuxolimab in advanced cancers. Sequenced by immunoSEQ multiplex PCR; TCRdb stores in-frame clones only, minus some. The repertoire holds about 5,800 clones, roughly 77% seen once, with about an eighth in the top ten. The input for sequencing was CD4+ or CD8+ T cells sorted from blood, taken in a trial of the OX40 agonist ivuxolimab. Receptors were obtained from an adult with an advanced solid tumor such as melanoma, head and neck, liver or kidney cancer. The CDR3 runs from the conserved cysteine through the conserved F or W. The order of the fields is J gene, clone size, D gene, V gene, CDR3 DNA, CDR3 protein. D genes are given only for firm matches. Not every row has a clone size; where given, it reads once, few, many or a size class.

j_call: TRBJ1-1; clone_size: few; d_call: NA; v_call: TRBV4-1; cdr3_nt: TGCGCCAGCAGCCAATCCCAACTCCTGGCGTCTGAAGCTTTCTTT; cdr3_aa: CASSQSQLLASEAFF
j_call: TRBJ2-2; clone_size: NA; d_call: NA; v_call: TRBV7-2; cdr3_nt: TGTGCCAGCAGCTCCCACGGGGTCCCTCGGGAGCTGTTTTTT; cdr3_aa: CASSSHGVPRELFF
j_call: TRBJ1-5; clone_size: NA; d_call: NA; v_call: TRBV27; cdr3_nt: TGTGCCAGCAGTCCGACTGAGAATCAGCCCCAGCATTTT; cdr3_aa: CASSPTENQPQHF
j_call: TRBJ1-4; clone_size: NA; d_call: NA; v_call: TRBV27; cdr3_nt: TGTGCCAGCAGTTTGAGGGCAGGGCAGGAAAAACTGTTTTTT; cdr3_aa: CASSLRAGQEKLFF
j_call: TRBJ2-2; clone_size: NA; d_call: NA; v_call: TRBV2; cdr3_nt: TGTGCCAGCAGTGATCGGACAGAAAACACCGGGGAGCTGTTTTTT; cdr3_aa: CASSDRTENTGELFF
j_call: TRBJ2-7; clone_size: NA; d_call: TRBD1; v_call: TRBV5-5; cdr3_nt: TGTGCCAGCAGCCCGGACAGGGGGATTTACGAGCAGTACTTC; cdr3_aa: CASSPDRGIYEQYF
j_call: TRBJ2-7; clone_size: NA; d_call: TRBD2; v_call: TRBV27; cdr3_nt: TGTGCCAGCAGTTCCTCGAGCGGGAGTGTTATTGACGAGCAGTACTTC; cdr3_aa: CASSSSSGSVIDEQYF
j_call: TRBJ2-7; clone_size: NA; d_call: TRBD2; v_call: TRBV28; cdr3_nt: TGTGCCAGCAGTTCGCGGACTAGCGGGAGGGCTGACAACGAGCAGTACTTC; cdr3_aa: CASSSRTSGRADNEQYF
j_call: TRBJ2-1; clone_size: NA; d_call: NA; v_call: TRBV29-1; cdr3_nt: TGCAGCGTTGTTATCGGAGGGAATGAGCAGTTCTTC; cdr3_aa: CSVVIGGNEQFF
j_call: TRBJ2-5; clone_size: NA; d_call: TRBD1; v_call: TRBV2; cdr3_nt: TGTGCCAGCAGTGGAAGACAGGGGGCGCAAGGGGAGACCCAGTACTTC; cdr3_aa: CASSGRQGAQGETQYF
j_call: TRBJ1-1; clone_size: NA; d_call: NA; v_call: TRBV9; cdr3_nt: TGTGCCAGCAGCGCCTCCGGGACCCACAACACTGAAGCTTTCTTT; cdr3_aa: CASSASGTHNTEAFF
j_call: TRBJ1-5; clone_size: NA; d_call: NA; v_call: TRBV18; cdr3_nt: TGTGCCAGCTCATCCAAAGGGGCCAATCAGCCCCAGCATTTT; cdr3_aa: CASSSKGANQPQHF
j_call: TRBJ1-1; clone_size: NA; d_call: NA; v_call: TRBV5-5; cdr3_nt: TGTGCCAGCAGCTTGGCATGGGGCGAAGGCACTGAAGCTTTCTTT; cdr3_aa: CASSLAWGEGTEAFF
j_call: TRBJ1-3; clone_size: NA; d_call: TRBD1; v_call: TRBV29-1; cdr3_nt: TGCAGCGTGCAAGGGGACAGAAGCTCTGGAAACACCATATATTTT; cdr3_aa: CSVQGDRSSGNTIYF
j_call: TRBJ2-4; clone_size: NA; d_call: NA; v_call: TRBV21-1; cdr3_nt: TGTGCCAGCAGGGGGATCTTAGCTACAGCAAGAAAAAACATTCAGTACTTC; cdr3_aa: CASRGILATARKNIQYF
j_call: TRBJ2-1; clone_size: NA; d_call: TRBD2; v_call: TRBV4-1; cdr3_nt: TGCGCCAGCAGCCAAGACCAGGCTAGCGGGTTCTACAATGAGCAGTTCTTC; cdr3_aa: CASSQDQASGFYNEQFF
j_call: TRBJ2-7; clone_size: NA; d_call: NA; v_call: TRBV5-5; cdr3_nt: TGTGCCAGCAGCTTGCCCGATCGGGATCCCGCCTACGAGCAGTACTTC; cdr3_aa: CASSLPDRDPAYEQYF
j_call: TRBJ2-3; clone_size: NA; d_call: TRBD2; v_call: TRBV11-2; cdr3_nt: TGTGCCAGCAGCGACACTAGCGGGAGGGCCTTATGGACAGATACGCAGTATTTT; cdr3_aa: CASSDTSGRALWTDTQYF
j_call: TRBJ2-5; clone_size: NA; d_call: NA; v_call: TRBV7-9; cdr3_nt: TGTGCCAGCAGCCCTGAACGGCAGGAGACCCAGTACTTC; cdr3_aa: CASSPERQETQYF
j_call: TRBJ2-7; clone_size: NA; d_call: NA; v_call: TRBV5-5; cdr3_nt: TGTGCCAGCAGCAAGGGGCATACCACTTCCTACGAGCAGTACTTC; cdr3_aa: CASSKGHTTSYEQYF
j_call: TRBJ2-2; clone_size: NA; d_call: NA; v_call: TRBV30; cdr3_nt: TGTGCCTGGAGCGCCGCCGGGACCGGCGTCGGGGAGCTGTTTTTT; cdr3_aa: CAWSAAGTGVGELFF
j_call: TRBJ2-5; clone_size: once; d_call: NA; v_call: TRBV7-8; cdr3_nt: TGTGCCAGCAGCCTAGATTACATGACGGGCCTTGAGAGGGAGACCCAGTACTTC; cdr3_aa: CASSLDYMTGLERETQYF
j_call: TRBJ1-2; clone_size: NA; d_call: NA; v_call: TRBV4-1; cdr3_nt: TGCGCCAGCAGCCAAGTCTTGGGGGGGGTCGGAAACTATGGCTACACCTTC; cdr3_aa: CASSQVLGGVGNYGYTF
j_call: TRBJ2-5; clone_size: NA; d_call: TRBD2; v_call: TRBV29-1; cdr3_nt: TGCAGCGTTGATGCGGGAGGGTATTTCGGGGCCCAGTACTTC; cdr3_aa: CSVDAGGYFGAQYF
j_call: TRBJ2-7; clone_size: few; d_call: NA; v_call: TRBV5-6; cdr3_nt: TGTGCCAGCAGCTTGTCTGGGACCCAATACGAGCAGTACTTC; cdr3_aa: CASSLSGTQYEQYF
j_call: TRBJ2-1; clone_size: NA; d_call: NA; v_call: TRBV4-2; cdr3_nt: TGTGCCAGCAGCCAAGTAGCGACAGTCCCTGAGCAGTTCTTC; cdr3_aa: CASSQVATVPEQFF
j_call: TRBJ2-7; clone_size: NA; d_call: NA; v_call: TRBV6-1; cdr3_nt: TGTGCCAGCAGAATCCAGGGTACATACGAGCAGTACTTC; cdr3_aa: CASRIQGTYEQYF
j_call: TRBJ2-5; clone_size: few; d_call: TRBD2; v_call: TRBV7-2; cdr3_nt: TGTGCCAGCAGCTTGACTAGCGGGAGCTTTGATATTCAAGAGACCCAGTACTTC; cdr3_aa: CASSLTSGSFDIQETQYF
j_call: TRBJ2-2; clone_size: NA; d_call: NA; v_call: TRBV11-2; cdr3_nt: TGTGCCAGCAGCTTGGGGGCGCCTATAGGAACCGGGGAGCTGTTTTTT; cdr3_aa: CASSLGAPIGTGELFF
j_call: TRBJ2-1; clone_size: NA; d_call: NA; v_call: TRBV7-8; cdr3_nt: TGTGCCAGCAGCTTATTGGAGGTAGATGAGCAGTTCTTC; cdr3_aa: CASSLLEVDEQFF